The present TCR beta chain was sequenced within a study of CD8 T cells in Susac syndrome. RNA was extracted with the RNeasy kit, and a quantity of roughly 0.5 to 1 ug was reverse transcribed using random hexamers. It was immunoSEQ multiplex PCR that amplified TCR beta CDR3 across 54 Vbeta and 13 Jbeta. TCRdb re-analysed the immunoSEQ multiplex PCR reads in MiXCR, keeping a single row per CDR3 protein. The table shows tens of thousands of distinct CDR3 sequences, with 95% to 96% occurring only once. The CDR3 runs 14 residues. Germline CDR1 is SGHTA and CDR2 is FQGNSA. V was clipped by 2 bases and J by 7 bases, with 12 bases between them. Sequencing of TCR beta was performed on blood CD8+ T cells and on blood CD4+ T cells. The multiple sclerosis controls consisted of treatment-naive patients with relapsing-remitting disease, either stable or active. Negative magnetic isolation gave CD8+ and CD4+ cells; FACS enriched CD8+ TEMRA.

The rearrangement joins TRBV7-2 to TRBJ1-5; the D is unclear. The receptor was derived from a human donor with multiple sclerosis. The sequenced material came from CD4+ T cells from PBMCs. The CDR3 loop is CASSLREGAQPQHF. CDR3 DNA sequence: TGTGCCAGCAGCTTACGAGAGGGTGCGCAGCCCCAGCATTTT.